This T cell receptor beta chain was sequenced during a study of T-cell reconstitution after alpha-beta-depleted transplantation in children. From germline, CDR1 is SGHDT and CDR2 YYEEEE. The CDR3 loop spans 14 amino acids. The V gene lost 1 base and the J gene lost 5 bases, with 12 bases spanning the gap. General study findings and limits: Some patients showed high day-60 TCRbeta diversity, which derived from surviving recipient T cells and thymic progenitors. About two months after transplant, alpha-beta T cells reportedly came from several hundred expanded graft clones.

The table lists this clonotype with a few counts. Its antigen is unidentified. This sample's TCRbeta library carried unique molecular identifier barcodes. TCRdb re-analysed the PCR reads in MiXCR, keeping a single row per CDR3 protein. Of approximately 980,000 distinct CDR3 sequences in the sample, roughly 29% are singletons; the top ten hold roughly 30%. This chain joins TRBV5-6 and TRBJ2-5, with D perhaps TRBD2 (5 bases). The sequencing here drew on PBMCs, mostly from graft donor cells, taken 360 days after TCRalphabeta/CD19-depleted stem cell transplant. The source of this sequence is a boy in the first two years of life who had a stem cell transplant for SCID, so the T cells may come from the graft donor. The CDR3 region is CASSLRGVRETQYF. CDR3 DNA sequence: TGTGCCAGCAGCTTGCGGGGAGTTCGGGAGACCCAGTACTTC.